This TCR beta chain was recorded in a study of control samples from healthy donors and cancer patients. Here immunoSEQ multiplex PCR was the method, and the copy in TCRdb shows in-frame clones only, minus some. The sample holds around 92,000 clones, 82% seen once. Between the trimmed V and J ends, which lost 5 bases and 0 bases, there was a span of 14 bases. Per germline, CDR1 SGHAT and CDR2 FQNNGV. The length of the CDR3 is 16 residues. Sequenced: blood. V and J are TRBV11-2 and TRBJ2-1; the D is unclear. This sequence was found in a man between 60 and 75 years old in good health. The CDR3 sequence is CASSPPAASSYNEQFF. CDR3 bases: TGTGCCAGCAGCCCGCCCGCGGCTAGCTCCTACAATGAGCAGTTCTTC.